This entry lists 26 T cell receptor beta chains sequenced from one sample in a study of T cell repertoires in cytomegalovirus infection. For these receptors, no antigen is known. Each CDR3 protein is one row after TCRdb ran MiXCR on the reads. The sample consists of 360,000 or so distinct CDR3 sequences, just under 35% of them appearing once. The source material was cultured PBMCs, sampled from culture after CMV antigen stimulation. The receptor source for this set is a human donor in good health (CMV status not recorded). Some clones in this sample may be carry-over from other donors' samples.

This clonotype was detected a few times. This chain connects TRBV7-2 to TRBJ2-5; the match to TRBD1 covers 10 bases. The CDR3 has 15 residues. Germline V gene data show CDR1 as SGHTA and CDR2 as FQGNSA. V lost 1 base to trimming and J lost 4 bases; unmatched junction nucleotides: 3. Here the CDR3 DNA reads TGTGCCAGCAGCTTAGGACAGGGGGCAAGAGAGACCCAGTACTTC. The encoded protein is CASSLGQGARETQYF.

The chain recombines TRBV11-2 with TRBJ1-5; TRBD1 might be the D (6 bases). The V and J ends lost 1 base and 6 bases respectively, with 16 bases between them. Germline V gives CDR1 SGHAT, CDR2 FQNNGV. This CDR3 spans 16 amino acids. The CDR3 spells CASSLGGGVGGQPQHF. CDR3 DNA sequence: TGTGCCAGCAGCTTAGGAGGGGGGGTGGGCGGTCAGCCCCAGCATTTT.

The chain joins TRBV27 to TRBJ2-1; 9 positions agree with TRBD2. The germline V gene encodes CDR1 MNHEY and CDR2 SMNVEV (reference sequence). This CDR3 is built from 16 residues. Losses at the gene ends were 6 bases for V and 9 bases for J; bases not matched to a gene: 15. The CDR3 sequence is CASRITDAGGQGEQFF. CDR3 nucleotide sequence: TGTGCCAGCAGAATAACCGACGCGGGAGGGCAGGGTGAGCAGTTCTTC.

V and J are TRBV5-4 and TRBJ2-7, with 10 bases identical to TRBD1. The V segment lost 2 bases and the J segment 3 bases; nucleotides outside the gene matches: 2. The CDR3 is 14 amino acids. The germline V gene encodes CDR1 SGHNT and CDR2 YYREEE (reference sequence). CDR3 bases: TGTGCCAGCAGCTTCGGGGACAGGGGCTACGAGCAGTACTTC. Translation: CASSFGDRGYEQYF. The full variable domain, rest sourced from reference TRBV5-4 and TRBJ2-7, is ETGVTQSPTHLIKTRGQQVTLRCSSQSGHNTVSWYQQALGQGPQFIFQYYREEENGRGNFPPRFSGLQFPNYSSELNVNALELDDSALYLCASSFGDRGYEQYFGPGTRLTVT.

The V gene is TRBV12-3 or TRBV12-4, the J gene TRBJ1-2; D gene uncertain. Trimming removed 6 bases from V and 9 bases from J, with 14 bases in between. This CDR3 region has 12 residues. The DNA of the CDR3 is TGTGCCAGCAGAAACCCCGGAACACGCTACACCTTC. It translates to CASRNPGTRYTF.

This clonotype was counted a few times. DNA for the CDR3: TGTGCCAGAGACCAAGCGGGAGCTGATGATGAGCAGTTCTTC. This codes for CARDQAGADDEQFF. The gene calls are TRBV12-3 or TRBV12-4 and TRBJ2-1; 8 bases line up with TRBD2. The CDR3 covers 14 residues. Germline trimming cut 9 bases from V and 8 bases from J; bases unmatched to any gene: 12.

V usage is TRBV28 and J usage is TRBJ1-1; D is possibly TRBD1 (5 bases). The CDR3 is made up of 15 amino acids. Germline V gives CDR1 MDHEN, CDR2 SYDVKM. The germline V and J ends were trimmed by 5 bases and 9 bases, with 22 bases remaining between them. CDR3 nucleotides: TGTGCCAGCAGTGGGGGACCCCCGCTGCTGGGAAAAGCTTTCTTT. It is translated as CASSGGPPLLGKAFF. The whole variable domain, filled in from reference TRBV28 and TRBJ1-1, reads DVKVTQSSRYLVKRTGEKVFLECVQDMDHENMFWYRQDPGLGLRLIYFSYDVKMKEKGDIPEGYSVSREKKERFSLILESASTNQTSMYLCASSGGPPLLGKAFFGQGTRLTVV.

The rearrangement uses TRBV11-2 and TRBJ2-3; D uncertain. V was clipped by 1 base and J by 7 bases, with 15 bases between them. This CDR3 comprises 15 residues. Germline V lookup: CDR1 SGHAT, CDR2 FQNNGV. The chain's CDR3 is CASSLGLGSSYTQYF. CDR3 sequence (DNA): TGTGCCAGCAGCTTAGGCCTCGGGTCCAGTTATACGCAGTATTTT.

This chain connects TRBV2 to TRBJ1-5; TRBD1 might be the D (5 bases). This CDR3 is built from 14 residues. The V end was cut by 7 bases, the J end by 8 bases, with 18 bases between. Germline values: CDR1 SNHLY, CDR2 FYNNEI. The CDR3 protein is CASIKGSPGEPQHF. The CDR3 nucleotides are TGTGCCAGCATCAAAGGGAGCCCGGGGGAGCCCCAGCATTTT.

The gene calls are TRBV7-2 and TRBJ1-5, with 7 positions matching TRBD1. V lost 5 bases and J lost 2; bases outside the gene matches: 6. There are 15 residues in the CDR3. Germline CDR1 and CDR2: SGHTA and FQGNSA. As DNA, the CDR3 is TGTGCCAGCAGCCGACAGGGAGGCGGCAATCAGCCCCAGCATTTT. As protein: CASSRQGGGNQPQHF. The variable domain in full, with the rest retrieved from reference TRBV7-2 and TRBJ1-5, is GAGVSQSPSNKVTEKGKDVELRCDPISGHTALYWYRQSLGQGLEFLIYFQGNSAPDKSGLPSDRFSAERTGGSVSTLTIQRTQQEDSAVYLCASSRQGGGNQPQHFGDGTRLSIL.

The genes are TRBV27 and TRBJ2-3; 11 bases map to TRBD2. The CDR3 contains 15 residues. V dropped 3 bases and J dropped 6; count of bases not matched to a gene: 5. Germline V lookup: CDR1 MNHEY, CDR2 SMNVEV (reference sequence). CDR3 sequence: CASSFGTSGWDTQYF. The CDR3 DNA is TGTGCCAGCAGTTTTGGGACTAGCGGATGGGATACGCAGTATTTT.

J is TRBJ1-1 and V is TRBV4-1, with D unresolved. This CDR3 has 14 amino acids. The germline V and J ends were trimmed by 0 bases and 4 bases, with 9 bases remaining between them. Per germline, CDR1 MGHRA and CDR2 YSYEKL. CDR3: CASSQDRESTEAFF. The DNA of the CDR3 is TGCGCCAGCAGCCAAGATAGAGAGTCCACTGAAGCTTTCTTT.

In this sample, this clonotype turned up many times. The CDR3 is CASSLALTSRNTEAFF. The CDR3 DNA follows: TGTGCCAGCAGCTTAGCGCTGACATCCCGGAACACTGAAGCTTTCTTT. This rearrangement joins TRBV7-2 to TRBJ1-1; D is uncertain. The ends were cut back, 0 bases at V and 1 base at J, with 12 bases in the middle. This CDR3 region has 16 residues. Germline CDR1 is SGHTA and CDR2 is FQGNSA.

This clonotype was observed at least ten times. The V gene is TRBV7-2, the J gene TRBJ2-5; weak D call: TRBD2 (6 bases). The length of the CDR3 is 14 residues. Germline V lookup: CDR1 SGHTA, CDR2 FQGNSA. V dropped 1 base and J dropped 5 bases, with 11 bases sitting between them. This chain's CDR3 is CASSLVLAGETQYF. DNA for the CDR3: TGTGCCAGCAGCTTAGTACTAGCCGGGGAGACCCAGTACTTC.

This clonotype was counted at least ten times. The chain is built from TRBV7-2 and TRBJ2-2; 7 nucleotides align to TRBD2. CDR1 is SGHTA, CDR2 FQGNSA, per germline. V trimming: 0 bases; J trimming: 2 bases; junction bases outside the gene matches: 0. The CDR3 covers 15 residues. The CDR3 loop is CASSLAGLNTGELFF. The CDR3 DNA reads as TGTGCCAGCAGCTTAGCGGGACTAAACACCGGGGAGCTGTTTTTT.

V gene TRBV19 combines with J gene TRBJ2-1; possibly TRBD2 for D (5 bases). Germline-derived CDR1 and CDR2 are LNHDA and SQIVND (reference sequence). V gave up 9 bases and J gave up 0 bases, with 12 bases separating them. The CDR3 consists of 14 residues. CDR3 sequence (DNA): TGTGCCAGCCAAGCGGCAAGCTCCTACAATGAGCAGTTCTTC. Its protein is CASQAASSYNEQFF.

The V call is TRBV28, the J call TRBJ2-3; 7 positions agree with TRBD1. Germline V gives CDR1 MDHEN, CDR2 SYDVKM. V lost 10 bases and J lost 1; bases outside the gene matches: 11. The CDR3 extends over 15 amino acids. As DNA, the CDR3 is TGTGCCACCGTTCTTAGGGGGCAGGGCACAGATACGCAGTATTTT. It specifies CATVLRGQGTDTQYF.

The chain joins TRBV7-8 to TRBJ1-1, with 7 nucleotides matching TRBD1. The ends lost 2 bases at V and 0 bases at J; junction bases unmatched: 3. Germline values: CDR1 SGHVS, CDR2 FQNEAQ. This CDR3 is 15 amino acids long. The CDR3 spells CASSLRDSLNTEAFF. The CDR3 DNA is TGTGCCAGCAGCTTACGGGACAGCCTGAACACTGAAGCTTTCTTT.

The chain links TRBV11-2 to TRBJ2-5, with D unresolved. CDR3 length: 16 residues. With 0 bases removed from V and 1 base from J, the gap between germline ends came to 12 bases. Germline CDR1 reads SGHAT; CDR2 reads FQNNGV. The CDR3 spells CASSLDRRRPQETQYF. The CDR3 DNA reads as TGTGCCAGCAGCTTAGATCGGCGACGACCCCAAGAGACCCAGTACTTC. Looking up the rest from reference TRBV11-2 and TRBJ2-5 gives the full variable domain: EAGVAQSPRYKIIEKRQSVAFWCNPISGHATLYWYQQILGQGPKLLIQFQNNGVVDDSQLPKDRFSAERLKGVDSTLKIQPAKLEDSAVYLCASSLDRRRPQETQYFGPGTRLLVL.

V and J are TRBV25-1 and TRBJ2-5; D possibly corresponds to TRBD1 (6 bases). V was pared by 6 bases and J by 0 bases, with 8 bases between. Germline-derived CDR1 and CDR2 are MGHDK and SYGVNS. The CDR3 contains 13 residues. CDR3 region: CASRDSDQETQYF. CDR3 nucleotide sequence: TGTGCCAGCAGGGACAGTGACCAAGAGACCCAGTACTTC. The variable domain in full, with the rest retrieved from reference TRBV25-1 and TRBJ2-5, is EADIYQTPRYLVIGTGKKITLECSQTMGHDKMYWYQQDPGMELHLIHYSYGVNSTEKGDLSSESTVSRIRTEHFPLTLESARPSHTSQYLCASRDSDQETQYFGPGTRLLVL.

This clonotype showed up just a few times. The V call is TRBV5-5, the J call TRBJ1-6; D is unclear. The CDR3 sequence is 13 residues long. Germline V CDR1 and CDR2: SGHKS, YYEKEE (reference sequence). V was shortened by 3 bases and J by 7 bases, with 8 bases between the two germline ends. CDR3 amino acids: CASSSETNSPLHF. The DNA of the CDR3 is TGTGCCAGCAGCTCGGAAACGAATTCACCCCTCCACTTT.

The chain links TRBV4-1 to TRBJ2-3; no definite D call. This CDR3 comprises 14 residues. Trimming pared 1 base from V and 5 bases from J, leaving 10 bases between. Germline CDR1 reads MGHRA; CDR2 reads YSYEKL. This chain's CDR3 is CASSQVGAVDTQYF. CDR3 bases: TGCGCCAGCAGCCAAGTTGGCGCGGTAGATACGCAGTATTTT.

This chain links TRBV19 with TRBJ2-1; D possibly corresponds to TRBD1 (5 bases). The V gene lost 6 bases and the J gene lost 8 bases, with 14 bases spanning the gap. This CDR3 has 13 residues. Germline V gives CDR1 LNHDA, CDR2 SQIVND (reference sequence). The CDR3 spells CASRGLGKDEQFF. The CDR3 bases are TGTGCCAGTAGGGGGCTCGGAAAGGATGAGCAGTTCTTC.

CDR3 DNA sequence: TGCGCCAGCAGCCAAGATCTCTCAAACGAGCAGTACTTC. Protein sequence: CASSQDLSNEQYF. This rearrangement joins TRBV4-1 to TRBJ2-7; the D is unclear. Germline V gives CDR1 MGHRA, CDR2 YSYEKL. CDR3 size: 13 residues. Trimming removed 0 bases at V and 5 bases at J, with 8 bases between.

This clonotype was seen more than once but under ten times. The chain carries TRBV7-2 and TRBJ1-5; tentatively, D is TRBD1 (5 bases). The CDR3 sequence is 15 residues long. The V and J ends lost 2 bases and 6 bases respectively, with 14 bases between them. CDR1 SGHTA and CDR2 FQGNSA come from the germline V gene. CDR3: CASSLSKGMGQPQHF. DNA for the CDR3: TGTGCCAGCAGCTTATCGAAGGGGATGGGTCAGCCCCAGCATTTT.

This clonotype was counted many times. The gene calls are TRBV7-2 and TRBJ1-1; 10 nucleotides align to TRBD1. Germline V CDR1 and CDR2: SGHTA, FQGNSA. The CDR3 loop spans 13 amino acids. V dropped 8 bases and J dropped 4; count of bases not matched to a gene: 4. Written as DNA, the CDR3 is TGTGCCAGCGGGACAGGGGCTACCACTGAAGCTTTCTTT. Translation: CASGTGATTEAFF.